One and the same sample provided the 32 T cell receptor beta chains below, sequenced in a study of response to subunit inactivated influenza vaccine. One entry per CDR3 protein results from TCRdb running MiXCR on the RT-PCR reads. The data contain more than 700,000 distinct CDR3 sequences, approximately 22% of them singletons. The sample in question was PBMCs from blood, obtained roughly 5 days after vaccination. The receptors shown here come from a middle-aged man who received an inactivated influenza vaccine.

This clonotype turned up a few times. A much larger clone is a single base away; this may be a read error. The CDR3 spells CASSLIGVETQYF. CDR3 nucleotide sequence: TGTGCCAGCAGCTTGATCGGGGTGGAGACCCAGTACTTC. The gene calls are TRBV5-6 and TRBJ2-5, with D possibly being TRBD2 (5 bases). Germline V gene sequence: CDR1 SGHDT, CDR2 YYEEEE. V was shortened by 1 base and J by 5 bases, with 9 bases between the two germline ends. The length of the CDR3 is 13 residues.

This clonotype was counted only a few times. The chain joins TRBV3-1 to TRBJ2-1; D is perhaps TRBD2 (5 bases). Germline lookup yields CDR1 LGHDT and CDR2 YNNKEL (reference sequence). V lost 3 bases and J 6 bases, leaving 24 bases between the germline ends. The CDR3 is 18 amino acids. The CDR3 region is CASSHPVSRTAKGNEQFF. The CDR3 DNA reads as TGTGCCAGCAGCCACCCAGTGTCCAGGACTGCGAAGGGCAATGAGCAGTTCTTC.

This clonotype was counted many times. This chain connects TRBV5-1 to TRBJ2-7, with TRBD2 matching over 7 bases. Germline CDR1 and CDR2: SGHRS and YFSETQ. The CDR3 sequence is 15 residues long. With V trimmed by 0 bases and J by 3 bases, 6 bases remained unmatched. CDR3 DNA sequence: TGCGCCAGCAGCTTGGCGTTCCAGCGGGGCTACGAGCAGTACTTC. As protein: CASSLAFQRGYEQYF. Full variable domain (rest looked up from reference TRBV5-1 and TRBJ2-7): KAGVTQTPRYLIKTRGQQVTLSCSPISGHRSVSWYQQTPGQGLQFLFEYFSETQRNKGNFPGRFSGRQFSNSRSEMNVSTLELGDSALYLCASSLAFQRGYEQYFGPGTRLTVT.

This clonotype was observed a handful of times. The chain carries TRBV25-1 and TRBJ2-5; TRBD1 matches 11 bases. Trimming cost V 2 bases and J 3 bases; bases outside gene matches: 2. Germline V gene lookup returns CDR1 MGHDK and CDR2 SYGVNS. The CDR3 consists of 15 residues. The CDR3 coding sequence is TGTGCCAGCAGTGAAGGGACAGGGGGTGAAGAGACCCAGTACTTC. Translating gives CASSEGTGGEETQYF. Full variable domain (remainder filled in from reference TRBV25-1 and TRBJ2-5): EADIYQTPRYLVIGTGKKITLECSQTMGHDKMYWYQQDPGMELHLIHYSYGVNSTEKGDLSSESTVSRIRTEHFPLTLESARPSHTSQYLCASSEGTGGEETQYFGPGTRLLVL.

The gene calls are TRBV6-1 and TRBJ1-1; D is undetermined. The V gene's germline CDR1 is MNHNS and CDR2 SASEGT. The V end lost 4 bases, the J end lost 1 base, and 10 bases lay between the germline ends. This CDR3 region has 14 residues. The chain's CDR3 is CASSATYRNTEAFF. The CDR3 nucleotides are TGTGCCAGCAGTGCAACTTACAGGAACACTGAAGCTTTCTTT.

This clonotype appeared a few times. The rearrangement joins TRBV7-9 to TRBJ2-7; 9 nucleotides line up with TRBD1. CDR1 is SEHNR and CDR2 is FQNEAQ in the germline V gene (reference sequence). The CDR3 loop spans 16 amino acids. V shed 5 bases, J shed 4 bases, and the junction held 12 bases outside the gene matches. The CDR3 nucleotides are TGTGCCAGCAGCCAAACTCGACAGGGGGTATTTTACGAGCAGTACTTC. Its protein product is CASSQTRQGVFYEQYF.

V and J are TRBV27 and TRBJ2-3, with a possible D match to TRBD2 (5 bases). Per germline, CDR1 MNHEY and CDR2 SMNVEV (reference sequence). CDR3 length equals 15 residues. V shed 3 bases and J shed 2 bases, with 12 bases lying between them. CDR3 sequence: CASSFQDGDTDTQYF. The CDR3 DNA reads as TGTGCCAGCAGTTTTCAAGACGGGGACACAGATACGCAGTATTTT.

The chain recombines TRBV20-1 with TRBJ1-4; 9 bases are a match to TRBD1. The ends lost 6 bases at V and 5 bases at J; junction bases unmatched: 7. Germline lookup yields CDR1 DFQATT and CDR2 SNEGSKA (reference sequence). CDR3 length: 14 residues. CDR3 bases: TGCAGTGCCAGCTTTGGGACAGGGAATGAAAAACTGTTTTTT. This encodes CSASFGTGNEKLFF.

This clonotype turned up a few times. The genes are TRBV7-2 and TRBJ1-5; D is unresolved. V lost 2 bases to trimming and J lost 0 bases, with 11 bases between them. Germline CDR1 SGHTA, CDR2 FQGNSA. CDR3 length: 16 amino acids. The CDR3 DNA reads TGTGCCAGCAGCTTATACGTCGGGATTAGCAATCAGCCCCAGCATTTT. Protein sequence: CASSLYVGISNQPQHF.

This clonotype was recorded a few times. The chain is built from TRBV12-3 or TRBV12-4 and TRBJ2-2; D unresolved. The CDR3 runs to 14 residues. Trimming took off 7 bases at V and 2 bases at J, with 11 bases between the two ends. The CDR3 DNA follows: TGTGCCAGCACCCCCCCTTTAAACACCGGGGAGCTGTTTTTT. Translated, it gives CASTPPLNTGELFF.

This chain links TRBV21-1 with TRBJ2-7; the listed D gene, TRBD1, was not tested against the DNA. TRBV21-1 is a listed pseudogene. The CDR3 totals 14 residues. CDR3 residues: CASREGQGSYEQYF. CDR3 nucleotides: TGTGCCAGCAGAGAAGGACAGGGAAGCTACGAGCAGTACTTC.

The chain employs TRBV29-1 and TRBJ2-5; 16 bases agree with TRBD2. Germline values: CDR1 SQVTM, CDR2 ANQGSEA. This CDR3 has 15 amino acids. After removal of 7 bases from V and 5 bases from J, the junction contained 7 bases not matched to a gene. The CDR3 spells CSAGTSGGAAETQYF. CDR3 nucleotides: TGCAGCGCTGGGACTAGCGGGGGGGCAGCGGAGACCCAGTACTTC. Supplemented by reference TRBV29-1 and TRBJ2-5, the full variable domain reads SAVISQKPSRDICQRGTSLTIQCQVDSQVTMMFWYRQQPGQSLTLIATANQGSEATYESGFVIDKFPISRPNLTFSTLTVSNMSPEDSSIYLCSAGTSGGAAETQYFGPGTRLLVL.

The V and J genes are TRBV5-1 and TRBJ2-2; TRBD1 is a possible D gene (6 bases). Trimming removed 5 bases at V and 2 bases at J, with 16 bases between. The CDR3 covers 16 residues. Looked up from germline, CDR1 is SGHRS and CDR2 is YFSETQ. The CDR3 here is CASRVRGPFNTGELFF. The CDR3, as DNA: TGCGCCAGCAGGGTCAGGGGCCCGTTCAACACCGGGGAGCTGTTTTTT.

The genes are TRBV3-1 and TRBJ2-7; D unclear. Deletions cut 2 bases from V and 0 bases from J, with 8 bases between. Germline assignment: CDR1 LGHDT and CDR2 YNNKEL (reference sequence). The length of the CDR3 is 14 residues. The CDR3 protein is CASSQSGPSYEQYF. CDR3 coding DNA: TGTGCCAGCAGCCAATCTGGACCCTCCTACGAGCAGTACTTC.

This clonotype showed up just a few times. The chain links TRBV29-1 to TRBJ2-7; D is possibly TRBD1 (6 bases). Trimming cost V 4 bases and J 1 base, with 14 bases left between them. CDR1 and CDR2 from the germline V gene are SQVTM and ANQGSEA. CDR3 length equals 14 residues. The CDR3 DNA follows: TGCAGCGTTGTTGGTGGGGGCAGTTCCTACGAGCAGTACTTC. This gives the protein CSVVGGGSSYEQYF.

This clonotype came up a few times. The chain couples TRBV20-1 to TRBJ2-7; TRBD2 matches at 8 bases. Germline CDR1 and CDR2: DFQATT and SNEGSKA (reference sequence). The CDR3 has 14 residues. V gave up 0 bases and J gave up 3 bases; unmatched junction bases: 4. This chain's CDR3 is CSARDGTRIYEQYF. CDR3 bases: TGCAGTGCTAGAGATGGGACTAGGATCTACGAGCAGTACTTC.

The rearrangement uses TRBV20-1 and TRBJ2-1; D is unresolved. The V end was cut by 6 bases, the J end by 8 bases, with 11 bases between. The length of the CDR3 is 11 residues. Germline V lookup: CDR1 DFQATT, CDR2 SNEGSKA (reference sequence). This CDR3 is CSADRGDEQFF. CDR3 DNA: TGCAGTGCCGACCGCGGCGATGAGCAGTTCTTC.

To note about this clonotype: Mismatch with germline at one junction end may stem from a read error. The chain joins TRBV20-1 to TRBJ2-3; 13 nucleotides align to TRBD2. The CDR3 is 15 residues long. From germline, CDR1 is DFQATT and CDR2 SNEGSKA (reference sequence). CDR3 sequence (DNA): TGCAGTGCTAGCGGCGGACTAGCGGGAGCAGATGCGCAGTATTTT. Its protein product is CSASGGLAGADAQYF.

The rearrangement uses TRBV15 and TRBJ2-2; 7 positions match TRBD2. The germline V gene encodes CDR1 LNHNV and CDR2 YYDKDF (reference sequence). The J segment lost 5 bases and the V segment lost 1 base, leaving 7 bases of the junction unmatched. This CDR3 region has 16 residues. The CDR3 region has the DNA TGTGCCACCAGCAGAGCTTGGGGGGGGAATACCGGGGAGCTGTTTTTT. The encoded protein is CATSRAWGGNTGELFF.

The chain joins TRBV12-3 or TRBV12-4 to TRBJ1-2, with 9 bases identical to TRBD1. This CDR3 has 13 residues. Unmatched junction bases numbered 6, after V lost 6 bases and J lost 7 bases. CDR3: CASRTGGAGGYTF. The CDR3 DNA sequence: TGTGCCAGCAGAACAGGGGGCGCCGGTGGCTACACCTTC.

There are a few counts of this clonotype. This chain uses TRBV29-1 with TRBJ2-2, with TRBD2 matching 7 bases. This CDR3 has 12 amino acids. J gave up 5 bases and V 7 bases, and 4 bases lay outside the gene matches. In germline, CDR1 is SQVTM, CDR2 ANQGSEA. The CDR3 region is CSGGRGTGELFF. CDR3 bases: TGCAGCGGCGGGAGAGGGACCGGGGAGCTGTTTTTT.

The sample holds a few counts of this clonotype. V and J are TRBV7-2 and TRBJ2-2; the D gene is possibly TRBD1 (7 bases). V lost 3 bases and J 4 bases, leaving 12 bases between the germline ends. This CDR3 contains 15 residues. The germline gives CDR1 SGHTA, CDR2 FQGNSA. In DNA, the CDR3 is TGTGCCAGCAGCTTCTACAGGGGAGGCACCGGGGAGCTGTTTTTT. As protein: CASSFYRGGTGELFF. Complete variable domain (other parts from reference TRBV7-2 and TRBJ2-2): GAGVSQSPSNKVTEKGKDVELRCDPISGHTALYWYRQSLGQGLEFLIYFQGNSAPDKSGLPSDRFSAERTGGSVSTLTIQRTQQEDSAVYLCASSFYRGGTGELFFGEGSRLTVL.

The rearrangement joins TRBV27 to TRBJ2-7; possible D gene TRBD2, 6 bases. Germline CDR1 and CDR2: MNHEY and SMNVEV (reference sequence). CDR3 length equals 15 residues. Trimming removed 4 bases from V and 4 bases from J, with 17 bases in between. CDR3 sequence: CASSSARRGGYEQYF. CDR3 nucleotides: TGTGCCAGCAGTTCCGCCCGACGAGGAGGGTACGAGCAGTACTTC.

Concerning this clonotype itself: One end of the junction varies from germline; a read error may be responsible. The V and J genes are TRBV20-1 and TRBJ2-1, with D possibly matching TRBD2 (5 bases). Germline V CDR1 and CDR2: DFQATT, SNEGSKA (reference sequence). The CDR3 has 13 residues. CDR3 sequence (DNA): TGCAGTGCTAGAGTGCCCCCTAGCCCCAACCCCCTCTTC. Encoded protein: CSARVPPSPNPLF.

The chain combines TRBV4-2 with TRBJ2-5, with unresolved D. V lost 2 bases and J 0 bases, leaving 7 bases between the germline ends. Germline CDR1 and CDR2: LGHNA and YNFKEQ. This CDR3 contains 14 residues. The CDR3 coding sequence is TGTGCCAGCAGCCAACGGCTAGACCAAGAGACCCAGTACTTC. Its protein product is CASSQRLDQETQYF.

A few counts support this clonotype. The chain combines TRBV6-5 with TRBJ2-2; no clear D gene. The CDR3 has 12 amino acids. V gave up 7 bases and J gave up 5 bases, with 8 bases separating them. CDR1 is MNHEY, CDR2 SVGAGI, per germline. The DNA of the CDR3 is TGTGCCAGCACGAGTCAGACCGGGGAGCTGTTTTTT. This sequence encodes CASTSQTGELFF.

The rearrangement uses TRBV4-2 and TRBJ2-2; D may correspond to TRBD1 or TRBD2 (5 bases each). V lost 0 bases, J lost 3 bases, and 11 bases lay in between. CDR3 length: 16 amino acids. CDR1 and CDR2 from the germline V gene are LGHNA and YNFKEQ. The CDR3 sequence: CASSQERGAYTGELFF. CDR3 bases: TGTGCCAGCAGCCAAGAAAGGGGAGCATACACCGGGGAGCTGTTTTTT.

This clonotype appeared a few times. The chain links TRBV4-3 to TRBJ2-7; no clear D gene. In germline, CDR1 is LGHNA, CDR2 YSLEER. The CDR3 contains 14 residues. V lost 4 bases, J lost 4 bases, and 14 bases lay in between. The CDR3 region is CASSPVVGEYEQYF. CDR3 sequence (DNA): TGCGCCAGCAGCCCGGTAGTGGGTGAATACGAGCAGTACTTC.

This clonotype was counted at least ten times. The chain recombines TRBV6-2 or TRBV6-3 with TRBJ1-1, with D possibly matching TRBD1 (5 bases). The CDR3 is made up of 15 amino acids. V lost 2 bases to trimming and J lost 3 bases, with 13 bases between them. CDR1 is MNHEY, CDR2 SVGEGT, per germline. Written as DNA, the CDR3 is TGTGCCAGCAGTTACCCCGGGACCCAGTACACTGAAGCTTTCTTT. This codes for CASSYPGTQYTEAFF.

J is TRBJ1-2 and V is TRBV12-3 or TRBV12-4, with D tentatively TRBD1 (5 bases). The V end was cut by 4 bases, the J end by 7 bases, with 13 bases between. CDR3 length: 13 residues. CDR3 protein: CASSSRGERGYTF. Written as DNA, the CDR3 is TGTGCCAGCAGTTCAAGAGGGGAACGTGGCTACACCTTC.

The rearrangement links TRBV29-1 to TRBJ2-7, with 7 bases aligning to TRBD1. This CDR3 region has 15 residues. From germline, CDR1 is SQVTM and CDR2 ANQGSEA. V shed 3 bases, J shed 2 bases, and the junction held 10 bases outside the gene matches. The CDR3 loop reads CSVDGGQTNPYEQYF. The CDR3 DNA sequence: TGCAGCGTTGATGGGGGACAGACCAACCCCTACGAGCAGTACTTC.

This clonotype occurred many times. This chain joins TRBV6-1 and TRBJ2-2; 13 nucleotides agree with TRBD2. The CDR3 contains 16 residues. Germline V gene data show CDR1 as MNHNS and CDR2 as SASEGT. Trimming cost V 6 bases and J 5 bases; bases outside gene matches: 6. The CDR3 DNA is TGTGCCAGCAGCCACGGACTAGCGGGAGTTACCGGGGAGCTGTTTTTT. It encodes CASSHGLAGVTGELFF.